This paragraph reports one T cell receptor (beta chain). Many counts were recorded for this clonotype. Its antigen remains unidentified. Base quality data are lacking; no much larger clone is found one base away. Via the germline V gene (reference sequence), CDR1 is DFQATT and CDR2 SNEGSKA. The V end gives up 6 bases and the J end 5 bases, leaving 10 bases in the junction not matched to a gene. The cysteine opens and the phenylalanine closes a CDR3 of 14 amino acids. The DNA shown is the 42-base CDR3, in frame from base 1. The data were obtained in a study of human T cells and chemical hapten exposure (dated by TCRdb to about 2021). With regard to the full study: For sensitization, 2% DPC in acetone was applied to an approximately 2 cm by approximately 2 cm area of upper inner arm skin. Blood samples were taken from patients before sensitization (week 0) and at 2, 6 and about 24 weeks after DPC sensitization. Alopecia areata with under or over 50% scalp involvement, alopecia totalis and alopecia universalis were represented in the patient cohort, which was mostly female. Peripheral blood TCR repertoire changes were tracked in vivo in alopecia patients during primary and secondary sensitization to the hapten diphenylcyclopropenone (DPC). Libraries were pooled for sequencing, and per-sample TCR yields varied mainly because of small differences in library volumes within the pool. Throughout the study period of about 25 weeks, patients also received therapeutic DPC doses to the scalp every week. About 28 alopecia patients gave blood for TCR sequencing at one to four time points (pre-sensitization, 2, 6 and 24 weeks). Patch testing was performed on the upper back with Finn chambers containing 0.01% DPC, and the patch tests were scored after 6 days according to International Contact Dermatitis Research Group standards. Study-wide conclusions, independent of this receptor: A positive correlation was found between the number of PT1 expanded TCRs and patch test score, with significance reached at thresholds 8, 16 and 32 but not 4. DPC sensitization did not change the number of TCRs with a frequency above 1 in 1000, and there was no evidence of changes in global repertoire structure. Because all patients had alopecia, a presumed autoimmune disease, the immune response of the patients might differ from that of healthy individuals. After repeated subsampling, changes were observed in the strength of the expansion versus patch-test correlation and in the threshold at which the correlation became significant. Compared with pre-sensitization or healthy control sets, expanded TCRs formed significantly more large CDR3 similarity clusters, which is consistent with antigen-driven responses.

The method behind the library was RACE. The data were produced on a NextSeq 500. During library preparation, unique molecular identifiers were attached to individual cDNA molecules so that TCRs could be counted in a quantitative, reproducible way. For every blood RNA sample, sequencing covered both the TCR alpha and TCR beta chains. The source study handled its data this way. A median of roughly 99,000 TCRs per sample was observed, with a range of about 20,000 to 690,600. The Decombinator software suite was used to annotate the V, J and CDR3 of the TCR reads. To make PS versus PT1 abundance plots, every sample was subsampled to the same number of TCRs (28,000). TCRs were defined as expanded if absent before sensitization and observed at least eight times at the 2-week time point. Clones were called with MiXCR by TCRdb after fastp trimmed the public reads at Q25, and only in-frame beta chains were retained. Rows with a matching CDR3 protein are joined into one entry that keeps the most common DNA and genes. TCRdb, rather than the study authors, made the V and J calls. The sample records about 80,000 distinct CDR3 sequences, around 10% of which are singletons. 1.6% of the sample lies in the top ten.

Reading the label with the study, this specimen's time point is: patch test 2, 6 weeks after DPC sensitization. Sample treatment or condition, as interpreted from the label and publication: therapeutic diphenylcyclopropenone sensitization with weekly scalp DPC. At every patch-test visit, the blood draw took place before the patch test was put on. To be eligible, patients had to be aged 18 to 70, diagnosed with alopecia and judged suitable for DPC therapy, while pregnant patients were excluded. Unfractionated whole blood was collected in Tempus Blood RNA tubes, and total RNA was extracted from that blood.

This chain joins TRBV20-1 to TRBJ1-1; the central 9 bases match TRBD1. This clonotype was sampled from a man between 18 and 35 years old with alopecia areata. Some clones in this sample may be carry-over from other donors' samples. Sequencing was performed on whole blood, taken in connection with sensitization to the hapten diphenylcyclopropenone (DPC). CDR3 sequence: CSAPPTGGGTEAFF. The DNA is as follows: TGCAGTGCCCCCCCGACAGGGGGAGGGACTGAAGCTTTCTTT.